These 29 T cell receptor beta chains were all obtained from the same sample, sequenced in a study of blood T cell repertoires in COVID-19. Sequencing was performed with immunoSEQ multiplex PCR; in TCRdb, only in-frame clones are kept and a portion is missing. This repertoire shows approximately 320,000 clones, roughly 85% found once; its top ten account for 7.2%. The source material was peripheral blood. Every receptor here comes from a human donor in a cohort sampled during active COVID-19.

This clone is medium-sized (0.01 to 0.1%) within its sample. V usage is TRBV14 and J usage is TRBJ2-7, with 9 bases that match TRBD1. The germline V gene encodes CDR1 SGHDN and CDR2 FVKESK. The CDR3 is 16 residues long. Trimming at V came to 4 bases and at J to 4 bases, leaving 11 bases not matched to a gene. The CDR3 region is CASSLRQPQGAYEQYF. DNA of the CDR3: TGTGCCAGCAGCCTCAGGCAGCCACAGGGGGCATACGAGCAGTACTTC.

The V call is TRBV13, the J call TRBJ2-3; 7 nucleotides agree with TRBD2. This CDR3 has 15 amino acids. CDR1 and CDR2 (germline): PRHDT, FYEKMQ (reference sequence). V dropped 1 base and J dropped 3; count of bases not matched to a gene: 4. CDR3 sequence reads: CASSLVASGTDTQYF. The CDR3 DNA reads as TGTGCCAGCAGCTTAGTCGCTAGCGGTACAGATACGCAGTATTTT.

The rearrangement uses TRBV6-5 and TRBJ2-7; 7 nucleotides match TRBD2. The CDR3 covers 12 residues. V lost 9 bases and J lost 3; bases outside the gene matches: 5. Germline lookup yields CDR1 MNHEY and CDR2 SVGAGI. CDR3 loop: CASERGFYEQYF. Here the CDR3 DNA reads TGTGCCAGTGAGCGGGGTTTCTACGAGCAGTACTTC.

A note on this clone: Other DNA sequences from this sample encode an identical CDR3 as well. The rearrangement uses TRBV14 and TRBJ2-7, with no clear D. This CDR3 has 14 residues. Trimming took off 0 bases at V and 1 base at J, with 7 bases between the two ends. Germline V CDR1 and CDR2: SGHDN, FVKESK. The CDR3 loop is CASSQDEASYEQYF. The CDR3, as DNA: TGTGCCAGCAGCCAAGATGAGGCTTCCTACGAGCAGTACTTC.

This rearrangement joins TRBV25-1 to TRBJ1-1, with a weak D call TRBD1 (6 bases). Germline V gene sequence: CDR1 MGHDK, CDR2 SYGVNS. The V gene lost 3 bases and the J gene lost 0 bases, with 11 bases spanning the gap. The CDR3 contains 15 residues. The CDR3 coding sequence is TGTGCCAGCAGTGACCCGGGACACTTGAACACTGAAGCTTTCTTT. The encoded protein is CASSDPGHLNTEAFF.

The chain combines TRBV6-1 with TRBJ1-2; no firm D call. In germline, CDR1 is MNHNS, CDR2 SASEGT. The CDR3 covers 12 residues. V lost 2 bases to trimming and J lost 7 bases, with 8 bases between them. CDR3 region: CASSETVGGYTF. CDR3 bases: TGTGCCAGCAGTGAAACTGTCGGTGGCTACACCTTC.

This clone was seen more than once but under ten times. The chain combines TRBV24-1 with TRBJ2-2, with unresolved D. V was shortened by 10 bases and J by 8 bases, with 10 bases between the two germline ends. The CDR3 has 11 residues. Germline lookup yields CDR1 KGHDR and CDR2 SFDVKD. The chain's CDR3 is CATQQSGELFF. The CDR3 DNA sequence: TGTGCCACGCAACAATCGGGGGAGCTGTTTTTT.

This clone has just a few counts. The genes are TRBV29-1 and TRBJ2-1; the match to TRBD2 covers 10 bases. V was clipped by 6 bases and J by 8 bases; unmatched bases: 13. The CDR3 is 15 residues long. Germline V gives CDR1 SQVTM, CDR2 ANQGSEA. CDR3 DNA: TGCAGCGTGGTGTCTAGCGGGGGTGTTTGGGATGAGCAGTTCTTC. Protein: CSVVSSGGVWDEQFF.

V usage is TRBV6-5 and J usage is TRBJ1-3, with unresolved D. Deletions cut 7 bases from V and 0 bases from J, with 10 bases between. The CDR3 sequence is 14 residues long. The germline V gene has CDR1 MNHEY and CDR2 SVGAGI. Here the CDR3 DNA reads TGTGCCAGCACATACAGCCTCTCTGGAAACACCATATATTTT. It specifies CASTYSLSGNTIYF.

The chain joins TRBV20-1 to TRBJ2-7; D not resolved. Germline CDR1 DFQATT, CDR2 SNEGSKA (reference sequence). The CDR3 has 11 amino acids. CDR3 in DNA: TGCAGCTCATCCTCAGGCCACGAGCAGTACTTC. Its translation is CSSSSGHEQYF.

V usage is TRBV9 and J usage is TRBJ2-3, with D tentatively TRBD1 (6 bases). Trimming took 0 bases from V and 0 from J, leaving 11 bases between them. Germline assignment: CDR1 SGDLS and CDR2 YYNGEE. CDR3 size: 16 residues. Written as DNA, the CDR3 is TGTGCCAGCAGCGTAGGTGGGGGCTCTAGCACAGATACGCAGTATTTT. Encoded protein: CASSVGGGSSTDTQYF.

V gene TRBV9 combines with J gene TRBJ2-1, with TRBD2 identical over 8 bases. The CDR3 is 17 amino acids. V trimming: 3 bases; J trimming: 4 bases; junction bases outside the gene matches: 12. Germline CDR1 and CDR2: SGDLS and YYNGEE. The CDR3 DNA sequence: TGTGCCAGCAGCGGAAAAACCGGGACTAGGGGATACAATGAGCAGTTCTTC. Protein product: CASSGKTGTRGYNEQFF.

The chain has TRBV12-5 and TRBJ1-3; TRBD1 might be the D (5 bases). The CDR3 has 14 amino acids. From germline, CDR1 is LGHNT and CDR2 FRNRAP. The V gene lost 10 bases and the J gene lost 4 bases, with 17 bases spanning the gap. The DNA for the CDR3 is TGTGCTATTCACCCCCAGGGCTGGGGAAACACCATATATTTT. Its translation: CAIHPQGWGNTIYF.

The V call is TRBV5-6, the J call TRBJ1-2; D might be TRBD1 (5 bases). Germline CDR1 and CDR2: SGHDT and YYEEEE. Trimming removed 4 bases from V and 3 bases from J, with 7 bases in between. The CDR3 covers 12 residues. The CDR3 bases are TGTGCCAGCAGCGGGGGGGACTATGGCTACACCTTC. Translation gives CASSGGDYGYTF.

This rearrangement joins TRBV6-5 to TRBJ2-2; D perhaps matches TRBD2 (6 bases). Per the germline V gene, CDR1 is MNHEY and CDR2 is SVGAGI. V lost 9 bases, J lost 6 bases, and 11 bases lay in between. The CDR3 is 12 amino acids. This chain's CDR3 is CARRLDPGELFF. The CDR3 bases are TGTGCCAGGAGACTAGACCCCGGGGAGCTGTTTTTT.

This clone was seen a handful of times. The chain combines TRBV4-1 with TRBJ2-1; possibly TRBD2 for D (6 bases). Germline V gene sequence: CDR1 MGHRA, CDR2 YSYEKL. There are 16 residues in the CDR3. V was shortened by 4 bases and J by 0 bases, with 13 bases between the two germline ends. Here the CDR3 reads CASSLSGRSSYNEQFF. The CDR3 bases are TGCGCCAGCAGCCTTAGCGGTAGGAGCTCCTACAATGAGCAGTTCTTC.

The gene calls are TRBV25-1 and TRBJ1-1, with D unresolved. The CDR3 consists of 16 residues. V was clipped by 10 bases and J by 2 bases, with 23 bases between them. Germline lookup yields CDR1 MGHDK and CDR2 SYGVNS. In DNA, the CDR3 is TGTGCCATTTTGGTTCGGGTGGGTTTCATCAACACTGAAGCTTTCTTT. Residues: CAILVRVGFINTEAFF.

The chain recombines TRBV7-3 with TRBJ1-2; D is undetermined. The CDR3 sequence is 13 residues long. V lost 5 bases and J 10 bases, leaving 17 bases between the germline ends. Germline V gives CDR1 SGHTA, CDR2 FQGTGA. The CDR3 is CASSRGLREDYTF. The CDR3 DNA is TGTGCCAGCAGCCGCGGGCTCCGGGAGGACTACACCTTC.

The V gene is TRBV5-8, the J gene TRBJ2-1; 7 bases line up with TRBD1. Germline trimming cut 5 bases from V and 5 bases from J; bases unmatched to any gene: 7. Germline loops: CDR1 SGHTS, CDR2 YDEGEE. This CDR3 is 14 amino acids long. The CDR3 DNA reads as TGTGCCAGCAGGAAGACCGGGACAGACAATGAGCAGTTCTTC. Translation gives CASRKTGTDNEQFF.

This sequence joins TRBV25-1 and TRBJ2-7; 9 bases are shared with TRBD1. CDR1 is MGHDK and CDR2 is SYGVNS in the germline V gene. The junction had 4 bases not matched to a gene; V was cut back by 4 bases and J by 6 bases. CDR3 length: 13 residues. CDR3 sequence: CASSGDRALEQYF. As DNA, the CDR3 is TGTGCCAGCAGTGGGGACAGGGCTCTCGAGCAGTACTTC.

The chain uses TRBV6-5 and TRBJ1-2; D might be TRBD1 (5 bases). The V gene's germline CDR1 is MNHEY and CDR2 SVGAGI. Trimming left V 0 bases short and J 4 bases short, with 9 bases between. This CDR3 is 14 amino acids long. CDR3 loop: CASSYSGGTYGYTF. The CDR3 DNA follows: TGTGCCAGCAGTTACTCCGGGGGTACCTATGGCTACACCTTC.

The chain employs TRBV7-3 and TRBJ2-3; 11 bases align to TRBD2. The CDR3 spans 16 residues. V gave up 2 bases and J gave up 4 bases; unmatched junction bases: 5. Germline V CDR1 and CDR2: SGHTA, FQGTGA. CDR3 DNA sequence: TGTGCCAGCAGCTTACTGGCTAGCGGGGGGCCAGATACGCAGTATTTT. Amino acid sequence: CASSLLASGGPDTQYF.

The chain joins TRBV18 to TRBJ1-1, with D tentatively TRBD1 (5 bases). The CDR3 has 13 residues. V was cut by 3 bases and J by 3 bases, with 8 bases left in between. CDR1 is KGHSH and CDR2 is LQKENI in the germline V gene. The CDR3 reads CASSPGGHTEAFF. CDR3 bases: TGTGCCAGCTCACCGGGGGGACACACTGAAGCTTTCTTT.

This chain links TRBV18 with TRBJ1-6; D gene unclear. CDR1 and CDR2 (germline): KGHSH, LQKENI. The ends were cut back, 8 bases at V and 1 base at J, with 9 bases in the middle. The CDR3 consists of 14 residues. In nucleotides, the CDR3 is TGTGCCAGCGCCCCAACTTCCTATAATTCACCCCTCCACTTT. This sequence encodes CASAPTSYNSPLHF.

As for this clone: The sample carries other DNA sequences with the same CDR3. J is TRBJ2-5 and V is TRBV9; 11 bases are a match to TRBD2. The CDR3 runs to 16 residues. Germline values: CDR1 SGDLS, CDR2 YYNGEE. Trimming took 1 base from V and 3 from J; bases not matched to a gene: 5. The CDR3 reads CASSVRPSGGKETQYF. CDR3 DNA sequence: TGTGCCAGCAGCGTAAGGCCTAGCGGGGGGAAAGAGACCCAGTACTTC.

The chain combines TRBV7-9 with TRBJ2-7; tentative D call: TRBD2 (6 bases). Germline V gene lookup returns CDR1 SEHNR and CDR2 FQNEAQ (reference sequence). Trimming cost V 4 bases and J 0 bases, with 10 bases left between them. This CDR3 is 14 amino acids long. Here the CDR3 DNA reads TGTGCCAGCAGCTCGGGGGTCAGCTCCTACGAGCAGTACTTC. Translating gives CASSSGVSSYEQYF. Looking up the rest from reference TRBV7-9 and TRBJ2-7 gives the full variable domain: DTGVSQNPRHKITKRGQNVTFRCDPISEHNRLYWYRQTLGQGPEFLTYFQNEAQLEKSRLLSDRFSAERPKGSFSTLEIQRTEQGDSAMYLCASSSGVSSYEQYFGPGTRLTVT.

The CDR3 DNA follows: TGTGCCAGCAGCGCCTTGGGGCCTCTCGAGCAGTACTTC. Amino acid sequence: CASSALGPLEQYF. The chain joins TRBV7-8 to TRBJ2-7, with D possibly being TRBD1 (5 bases). The CDR3 runs 13 residues. V lost 5 bases to trimming and J lost 6 bases, with 14 bases between them. Germline V CDR1 and CDR2: SGHVS, FQNEAQ.

The gene calls are TRBV10-2 and TRBJ2-7; TRBD1 matches at 9 bases. Trimming cost V 6 bases and J 1 base; bases outside gene matches: 4. Germline CDR1 reads WSHSY; CDR2 reads SAAADI. The CDR3 has 14 residues. The CDR3 protein is CASRAGQGSYEQYF. Here the CDR3 DNA reads TGCGCCAGCAGGGCGGGACAGGGTTCCTACGAGCAGTACTTC.

The chain is built from TRBV30 and TRBJ2-5, with TRBD2 matching over 16 bases. Germline V lookup: CDR1 GTSNPN, CDR2 SVGIG (reference sequence). The length of the CDR3 is 17 residues. Trimming at V came to 4 bases and at J to 5 bases, leaving 10 bases not matched to a gene. The CDR3 loop reads CAWTPGLAGGPGETQYF. The CDR3, as DNA: TGTGCCTGGACCCCGGGACTAGCGGGGGGGCCTGGGGAGACCCAGTACTTC.